Listed below are T cell receptor beta chains from one sample, sequenced in a study of radiotherapy plus CTLA-4 blockade in lung cancer. Sequencing used immunoSEQ multiplex PCR; TCRdb keeps in-frame clones, though not all of them. The sample yields tens of thousands of clones, around 84% seen once. Sequenced material: peripheral blood, taken from a patient treated with radiotherapy plus ipilimumab. These receptor sequences come from a human donor with non-small cell lung cancer that progressed on radiotherapy plus ipilimumab. Both conserved end residues are part of each CDR3. The order of the fields is V gene, D gene, clone size, J gene, CDR3 protein, CDR3 DNA. D genes are given only for firm matches. Expanded clones are given a class, and other clones once, few, many or no size at all.

v_gene: TRBV5-4
d_gene: TRBD1
abundance: -
j_gene: TRBJ1-4
CDR3aa: CASSISGGSNEKLFF
CDR3nt: TGTGCCAGCAGCATATCAGGGGGCTCTAATGAAAAACTGTTTTTT

v_gene: TRBV28
d_gene: -
abundance: few
j_gene: TRBJ2-7
CDR3aa: CASSPPTGSGRYEQYF
CDR3nt: TGTGCCAGCAGTCCGCCGACCGGGTCCGGGCGGTACGAGCAGTACTTC

v_gene: TRBV7-9
d_gene: -
abundance: -
j_gene: TRBJ2-5
CDR3aa: CASSSPTTLQETQYF
CDR3nt: TGTGCCAGCAGCTCCCCGACAACACTCCAAGAGACCCAGTACTTC

v_gene: TRBV18
d_gene: -
abundance: -
j_gene: TRBJ2-6
CDR3aa: CASSPQSITGANVLTF
CDR3nt: TGTGCCAGCTCACCACAGTCAATCACTGGGGCCAACGTCCTGACTTTC

v_gene: TRBV5-1
d_gene: -
abundance: once
j_gene: TRBJ2-2
CDR3aa: CASSSAGGTSGDTGELFF
CDR3nt: TGCGCCAGCAGCTCGGCGGGCGGGACTTCGGGCGACACCGGGGAGCTGTTTTTT

v_gene: TRBV2
d_gene: -
abundance: -
j_gene: TRBJ1-3
CDR3aa: CASRRLGSGNTIYF
CDR3nt: TGTGCCAGCAGGAGATTGGGCTCTGGAAACACCATATATTTT

v_gene: TRBV6-5
d_gene: TRBD1
abundance: -
j_gene: TRBJ1-3
CDR3aa: CASRGQGTSGNTIYF
CDR3nt: TGTGCCAGCAGAGGACAGGGGACCTCTGGAAACACCATATATTTT

v_gene: TRBV15
d_gene: TRBD1
abundance: -
j_gene: TRBJ2-1
CDR3aa: CATSRGDRDNEQFF
CDR3nt: TGTGCCACCAGCAGAGGGGACAGGGACAATGAGCAGTTCTTC

v_gene: TRBV11-3
d_gene: -
abundance: once
j_gene: TRBJ2-3
CDR3aa: CASSLGGTDTQYF
CDR3nt: TGTGCCAGCAGCTTAGGCGGAACAGATACGCAGTATTTC

v_gene: TRBV7-2
d_gene: -
abundance: -
j_gene: TRBJ1-4
CDR3aa: CASSLAQGSNEKLFF
CDR3nt: TGTGCCAGCAGCTTAGCGCAGGGGTCTAATGAAAAACTGTTTTTT

v_gene: TRBV19
d_gene: TRBD1
abundance: -
j_gene: TRBJ2-7
CDR3aa: CASSRGQGGYEQYF
CDR3nt: TGTGCCAGTAGTAGGGGACAGGGTGGCTACGAGCAGTACTTC

v_gene: TRBV28
d_gene: TRBD2
abundance: -
j_gene: TRBJ2-5
CDR3aa: CASSFGGGAETQYF
CDR3nt: TGTGCCAGCAGTTTCGGCGGGGGGGCCGAGACCCAGTACTTC

v_gene: TRBV7-8
d_gene: TRBD2
abundance: -
j_gene: TRBJ2-5
CDR3aa: CASSLAPPGGQATAQYF
CDR3nt: TGTGCCAGCAGCTTAGCCCCGCCGGGAGGACAAGCTACGGCCCAGTACTTC

v_gene: TRBV4-2
d_gene: -
abundance: -
j_gene: TRBJ1-1
CDR3aa: CASSQDWSGAEAFF
CDR3nt: TGTGCCAGCAGCCAAGACTGGTCGGGAGCTGAAGCTTTCTTT

v_gene: TRBV4-3
d_gene: -
abundance: -
j_gene: TRBJ2-1
CDR3aa: CASSQEGGGYGDNEQFF
CDR3nt: TGCGCCAGCAGCCAAGAGGGGGGGGGCTACGGCGACAATGAGCAGTTCTTC

v_gene: TRBV10-1
d_gene: TRBD2
abundance: -
j_gene: TRBJ2-2
CDR3aa: CASSIISSGRGWELFF
CDR3nt: TGCGCCAGCAGTATTATTTCTAGCGGGAGGGGCTGGGAGCTGTTTTTT

v_gene: TRBV5-1
d_gene: -
abundance: -
j_gene: TRBJ1-3
CDR3aa: CASSLGQAGNTIYF
CDR3nt: TGCGCCAGCAGTTTAGGACAAGCTGGAAACACCATATATTTT

v_gene: TRBV7-2
d_gene: -
abundance: few
j_gene: TRBJ1-3
CDR3aa: CASSLVGGAGNTIYF
CDR3nt: TGTGCCAGCAGCTTAGTGGGGGGTGCTGGAAACACCATATATTTT

v_gene: TRBV19
d_gene: TRBD1
abundance: few
j_gene: TRBJ1-3
CDR3aa: CASSSRTGESGNTIYF
CDR3nt: TGTGCCAGTAGTAGCCGGACAGGAGAGTCTGGAAACACCATATATTTT

v_gene: TRBV9
d_gene: -
abundance: -
j_gene: TRBJ2-3
CDR3aa: CASSVGGVLGTDTQYF
CDR3nt: TGTGCCAGCAGCGTAGGTGGGGTGTTGGGCACAGATACGCAGTATTTT

v_gene: TRBV19
d_gene: TRBD2
abundance: few
j_gene: TRBJ2-2
CDR3aa: CASSGAWSGISGELFF
CDR3nt: TGTGCCAGTAGTGGTGCGTGGAGCGGGATAAGCGGGGAGCTGTTTTTT

v_gene: TRBV15
d_gene: -
abundance: -
j_gene: TRBJ1-4
CDR3aa: CATKTGGGEKLFF
CDR3nt: TGTGCCACCAAGACCGGGGGAGGGGAAAAACTGTTTTTT

v_gene: TRBV30
d_gene: TRBD2
abundance: -
j_gene: TRBJ2-1
CDR3aa: CAWSRLAGPYNEQFF
CDR3nt: TGTGCCTGGAGTAGGCTAGCGGGGCCCTACAATGAGCAGTTCTTC

v_gene: TRBV2
d_gene: TRBD1
abundance: -
j_gene: TRBJ1-2
CDR3aa: CASYARQGASYGYTF
CDR3nt: TGTGCCAGCTACGCCCGACAGGGGGCAAGCTATGGCTACACCTTC

v_gene: TRBV19
d_gene: -
abundance: once
j_gene: TRBJ1-2
CDR3aa: CASSPSAIANYGYTF
CDR3nt: TGTGCCAGTAGTCCATCAGCAATAGCTAACTATGGCTACACCTTC

v_gene: TRBV10-3
d_gene: -
abundance: once
j_gene: TRBJ2-5
CDR3aa: CAISEKPGLETQYF
CDR3nt: TGTGCCATCAGTGAAAAACCAGGGCTGGAGACCCAGTACTTC

v_gene: TRBV5-1
d_gene: -
abundance: few
j_gene: TRBJ2-7
CDR3aa: CASSLAVDTSYEQYF
CDR3nt: TGCGCCAGCAGCTTGGCCGTTGACACCTCCTACGAGCAGTACTTC

v_gene: TRBV12-5
d_gene: -
abundance: -
j_gene: TRBJ2-7
CDR3aa: CASGLIPPGVGIYEQYF
CDR3nt: TGTGCTAGTGGTTTGATACCCCCGGGGGTGGGGATCTACGAGCAGTACTTC

v_gene: TRBV7-7
d_gene: TRBD1
abundance: -
j_gene: TRBJ2-5
CDR3aa: CASSPNAGGETQYF
CDR3nt: TGTGCTAGCAGCCCCAATGCAGGGGGAGAGACCCAGTACTTC

v_gene: TRBV6-6
d_gene: -
abundance: -
j_gene: TRBJ2-5
CDR3aa: CASSPGRETQYF
CDR3nt: TGTGCCAGCAGTCCCGGCCGGGAGACCCAGTACTTC

v_gene: TRBV18
d_gene: -
abundance: once
j_gene: TRBJ1-1
CDR3aa: CASSPKGWAEAFF
CDR3nt: TGTGCCAGCTCACCAAAGGGGTGGGCTGAAGCTTTCTTT

v_gene: TRBV6-6
d_gene: TRBD1
abundance: -
j_gene: TRBJ1-2
CDR3aa: CASSYEGRGNYGYTF
CDR3nt: TGTGCCAGCAGTTACGAGGGCAGGGGGAACTATGGCTACACCTTC

v_gene: TRBV28
d_gene: -
abundance: -
j_gene: TRBJ1-2
CDR3aa: CASSLDSEYYGYTF
CDR3nt: TGTGCCAGCAGTTTAGACAGCGAGTACTATGGCTACACCTTC

v_gene: TRBV2
d_gene: -
abundance: -
j_gene: TRBJ2-2
CDR3aa: CASNGQRVTGELFF
CDR3nt: TGTGCCAGCAACGGACAGAGAGTCACCGGGGAGCTGTTTTTT

v_gene: TRBV14
d_gene: -
abundance: -
j_gene: TRBJ1-4
CDR3aa: CASSQDTTRRTNEKLFF
CDR3nt: TGTGCCAGCAGCCAAGATACAACACGCAGGACTAATGAAAAACTGTTTTTT